Below, 14 T cell receptor beta chains from the same sample are listed, as sequenced in a study of T cell responses to AZD1222 COVID-19 vaccine. Assay: immunoSEQ multiplex PCR; the TCRdb copy retains only in-frame clones and omits some. The data hold 160,000 or so clones, with around 93% observed a single time. Material: peripheral blood, obtained on day 0 of AZD1222 vaccination. These receptors came from an adult in good health.

The rearrangement links TRBV6-2 or TRBV6-3 to TRBJ2-1; D gene ambiguous. V lost 6 bases and J lost 6, with 12 bases in between. Germline V gene lookup returns CDR1 MNHEY and CDR2 SVGEGT. CDR3 length: 13 residues. The CDR3 region is CASSENKINEQFF. CDR3 in DNA: TGTGCCAGCAGCGAAAACAAGATCAATGAGCAGTTCTTC.

The chain is built from TRBV6-1 and TRBJ1-2; D unresolved. Trimming removed 0 bases at V and 8 bases at J, with 10 bases between. In germline, CDR1 is MNHNS, CDR2 SASEGT. The CDR3 is 13 amino acids. The CDR3 loop is CASSEAGGRGYTF. The CDR3 DNA follows: TGTGCCAGCAGTGAAGCCGGCGGGAGAGGCTACACCTTC.

The V and J genes are TRBV4-1 and TRBJ1-4, with D uncertain. This CDR3 is 18 amino acids long. CDR1 MGHRA and CDR2 YSYEKL come from the germline V gene. V was pared by 0 bases and J by 5 bases, with 19 bases between. CDR3 protein: CASSQEYLWVEQNEKLFF. The CDR3, as DNA: TGCGCCAGCAGCCAAGAGTACCTATGGGTGGAGCAGAATGAAAAACTGTTTTTT.

CDR3: CASSGTRQGISVDTEAFF. CDR3 in DNA: TGTGCCAGCAGTGGAACACGACAGGGGATAAGCGTTGACACTGAAGCTTTCTTT. The chain couples TRBV2 to TRBJ1-1; 8 bases match TRBD1. In germline, CDR1 is SNHLY, CDR2 FYNNEI. V gave up 4 bases and J gave up 3 bases; unmatched junction bases: 16. The CDR3 loop spans 18 amino acids.

The CDR3 nucleotides read TGTGCCTGGAGTGTAAAGGGGCTCTCCTACGAGCAGTACTTC. Encoded protein: CAWSVKGLSYEQYF. The chain has TRBV30 and TRBJ2-7, with a tentative D call TRBD1 (5 bases). V lost 0 bases to trimming and J lost 0 bases, with 9 bases between them. The CDR3 is 14 amino acids. The germline gives CDR1 GTSNPN, CDR2 SVGIG (reference sequence).

V gene TRBV27 combines with J gene TRBJ1-2; TRBD1 is a possible D gene (6 bases). Trimming removed 4 bases from V and 4 bases from J, with 13 bases in between. Germline values: CDR1 MNHEY, CDR2 SMNVEV (reference sequence). The length of the CDR3 is 14 residues. CDR3 nucleotide sequence: TGTGCCAGCAGTTCCGCAGGGGTTGGCTATGGCTACACCTTC. Translating it yields CASSSAGVGYGYTF.

This rearrangement joins TRBV10-1 to TRBJ2-4, with D unclear. CDR3 size: 17 residues. Germline CDR1 and CDR2: WNHNN and SYGVQD (reference sequence). Trimming pared 3 bases from V and 0 bases from J, leaving 15 bases between. Here the CDR3 reads CASSEGRTESAKNIQYF. The DNA of the CDR3 is TGCGCCAGCAGTGAAGGGCGGACGGAATCAGCCAAAAACATTCAGTACTTC.

The rearrangement links TRBV12-5 to TRBJ2-7; TRBD2 aligns across 13 bases. Germline trimming cut 3 bases from V and 6 bases from J; bases unmatched to any gene: 8. In germline, CDR1 is LGHNT, CDR2 FRNRAP. CDR3 size: 16 residues. In DNA, the CDR3 is TGTGCTAGTGGTTTTACCACCGGGACTAGCGGGGCCGAGCAGTACTTC. This sequence encodes CASGFTTGTSGAEQYF. The complete variable domain, with remaining parts taken from reference TRBV12-5 and TRBJ2-7, reads DARVTQTPRHKVTEMGQEVTMRCQPILGHNTVFWYRQTMMQGLELLAYFRNRAPLDDSGMPKDRFSAEMPDATLATLKIQPSEPRDSAVYFCASGFTTGTSGAEQYFGPGTRLTVT.

The V and J genes are TRBV27 and TRBJ2-3, with TRBD2 matching over 15 bases. Per germline, CDR1 MNHEY and CDR2 SMNVEV (reference sequence). The CDR3 extends over 18 amino acids. Unmatched junction bases numbered 6, after V lost 5 bases and J lost 0 bases. The CDR3 region has the DNA TGTGCCAGCAGTCCAGGGACTAGCGGGAGGCCTAGCACAGATACGCAGTATTTT. As protein: CASSPGTSGRPSTDTQYF.

J is TRBJ2-7 and V is TRBV7-9; 9 bases map to TRBD2. CDR1 and CDR2 from the germline V gene are SEHNR and FQNEAQ (reference sequence). This CDR3 contains 15 residues. Trimming cost V 4 bases and J 3 bases; bases outside gene matches: 7. The CDR3 reads CASSSGTSRVYEQYF. The CDR3 region has the DNA TGTGCCAGCAGCTCCGGGACTAGCCGGGTCTACGAGCAGTACTTC.

The genes are TRBV30 and TRBJ1-2, with 7 bases aligning to TRBD1. CDR3 length equals 15 residues. The junction had 8 bases not matched to a gene; V was cut back by 2 bases and J by 2 bases. Germline V CDR1 and CDR2: GTSNPN, SVGIG (reference sequence). This chain's CDR3 is CAWSPGQVKNYGYTF. The CDR3 DNA reads TGTGCCTGGAGTCCAGGACAGGTAAAGAACTATGGCTACACCTTC.

The chain recombines TRBV27 with TRBJ1-1; D is ambiguous. This CDR3 has 15 amino acids. V gave up 6 bases and J gave up 1 base, with 15 bases separating them. CDR1 and CDR2 (germline): MNHEY, SMNVEV (reference sequence). The CDR3 sequence is CASRVVGQPNTEAFF. CDR3 nucleotides: TGTGCCAGCAGGGTTGTAGGGCAACCGAACACTGAAGCTTTCTTT.

V gene TRBV24-1 combines with J gene TRBJ2-2; D is possibly TRBD1 (6 bases). Trimming left V 9 bases short and J 4 bases short, with 11 bases between. CDR3 size: 13 residues. CDR1 is KGHDR and CDR2 is SFDVKD in the germline V gene. CDR3 sequence: CATSRGGTGELFF. In DNA form, the CDR3 reads TGTGCCACCTCTCGAGGGGGCACCGGGGAGCTGTTTTTT.

The genes are TRBV10-2 and TRBJ2-5; 12 bases are shared with TRBD2. CDR1 and CDR2 (germline): WSHSY, SAAADI. Trimming took 6 bases from V and 5 from J; bases not matched to a gene: 4. CDR3 length: 14 residues. The CDR3, as DNA: TGCGCCAGCAGGCTAGCGGGAGGGTGGGAGACCCAGTACTTC. Its protein product is CASRLAGGWETQYF.